These 20 T cell receptor beta chains share one sample of origin, sequenced in a study of blood T cell repertoires in COVID-19. TCRdb's table, derived via immunoSEQ multiplex PCR, lists solely in-frame clones and lacks some. The data show around 310,000 clones, under 90% seen once. What was sequenced was PBMCs or T cells enriched from blood (not recorded which). These receptor sequences come from a woman aged 30 to 39 who had recovered from COVID-19.

The V gene is TRBV15, the J gene TRBJ1-1, with TRBD1 as a possible D gene (6 bases). This CDR3 is 16 amino acids long. Deletions cut 5 bases from V and 1 base from J, with 17 bases between. Germline CDR1 is LNHNV and CDR2 is YYDKDF (reference sequence). The DNA of the CDR3 is TGTGCCACCAGCGAGGGAGGGGGGCCGGGGAACACTGAAGCTTTCTTT. Amino acids: CATSEGGGPGNTEAFF.

The rearrangement uses TRBV19 and TRBJ1-1, with D unclear. Trimming stripped 2 bases from V and 5 bases from J, with 15 bases between. This CDR3 is 15 amino acids long. The germline V gene has CDR1 LNHDA and CDR2 SQIVND (reference sequence). The CDR3 bases are TGTGCCAGTAGTATAACCGGTGAGAGGGTGACTGAAGCTTTCTTT. Translated, it gives CASSITGERVTEAFF. Together with reference TRBV19 and TRBJ1-1, the CDR3 gives the full variable domain: DGGITQSPKYLFRKEGQNVTLSCEQNLNHDAMYWYRQDPGQGLRLIYYSQIVNDFQKGDIAEGYSVSREKKESFPLTVTSAQKNPTAFYLCASSITGERVTEAFFGQGTRLTVV.

The chain uses TRBV12-1 and TRBJ2-7; the DNA was not used to check the table's D call, TRBD1. TRBV12-1 is a documented pseudogene. The CDR3 is made up of 15 amino acids. CDR3 residues: CASSFLQPGAYEQYF. CDR3 DNA sequence: TGTGCCAGCAGCTTTTTACAGCCCGGTGCCTACGAGCAGTACTTC.

The rearrangement uses TRBV27 and TRBJ2-1, with 7 bases aligning to TRBD2. In germline, CDR1 is MNHEY, CDR2 SMNVEV (reference sequence). This CDR3 has 15 residues. Trimming removed 6 bases from V and 6 bases from J; junction bases left unmatched: 11. CDR3 coding DNA: TGTGCCAGCAGCCCCCTTGGCGGGAGCCTCAATGAGCAGTTCTTC. Encoded protein: CASSPLGGSLNEQFF.

The genes are TRBV30 and TRBJ1-5; TRBD1 agrees at 9 bases. The CDR3 is made up of 14 amino acids. Germline-derived CDR1 and CDR2 are GTSNPN and SVGIG (reference sequence). J gave up 5 bases and V 0 bases, and 2 bases lay outside the gene matches. The CDR3 nucleotides are TGTGCCTGGAGTGTTTGGACAGGGGATCAGCCCCAGCATTTT. This codes for CAWSVWTGDQPQHF.

V and J are TRBV13 and TRBJ1-2; TRBD1 matches 7 bases. J lost 4 bases, V lost 4 bases, and 9 bases had no gene match. The CDR3 is 15 residues long. CDR1 and CDR2 (germline): PRHDT, FYEKMQ (reference sequence). In DNA, the CDR3 is TGTGCCAGCAGCTCAACCTGGGACAGTAGCTATGGCTACACCTTC. It translates to CASSSTWDSSYGYTF.

The chain employs TRBV7-3 and TRBJ2-2, with 10 bases that match TRBD1. With V trimmed by 5 bases and J by 4 bases, 4 bases remained unmatched. Germline CDR1 and CDR2: SGHTA and FQGTGA. This CDR3 spans 15 amino acids. CDR3 loop: CASSRRTGGTGELFF. CDR3 nucleotide sequence: TGTGCCAGCAGCCGGAGGACAGGGGGCACCGGGGAGCTGTTTTTT.

This rearrangement joins TRBV7-2 to TRBJ2-5; possibly TRBD2 for D (5 bases). V was shortened by 1 base and J by 5 bases, with 11 bases between the two germline ends. The germline V gene has CDR1 SGHTA and CDR2 FQGNSA. CDR3 length: 14 residues. CDR3 loop: CASSLGRGSETQYF. CDR3 coding DNA: TGTGCCAGCAGCTTAGGACGGGGTTCGGAGACCCAGTACTTC.

The chain is built from TRBV28 and TRBJ2-4, with D unresolved. The CDR3 is 14 residues long. The V and J ends lost 5 bases and 6 bases respectively, with 14 bases between them. In germline, CDR1 is MDHEN, CDR2 SYDVKM. The CDR3 region has the DNA TGTGCCAGCAGTCTGGTTTCGGGTCCAAACATTCAGTACTTC. This codes for CASSLVSGPNIQYF.

The table lists this clone with a count of one. The J gene is TRBJ2-5, the V gene TRBV29-1; 7 bases are shared with TRBD2. This CDR3 is built from 13 residues. The V gene end was trimmed by 3 bases and the J gene end by 5 bases; junction bases not matched to a gene: 6. Germline V gene sequence: CDR1 SQVTM, CDR2 ANQGSEA. Written as DNA, the CDR3 is TGCAGCGTTGATAAGGGACTAATGGAGACCCAGTACTTC. Its translation is CSVDKGLMETQYF.

Comment on this clone: The same CDR3 can be traced to other DNA sequences in this sample. V is TRBV18 and J is TRBJ2-3; 11 positions agree with TRBD2. CDR1 and CDR2 (germline): KGHSH, LQKENI. The CDR3 extends over 15 amino acids. After removal of 3 bases from V and 1 base from J, the junction contained 0 bases not matched to a gene. The CDR3 here is CASSPGLAGTDTQYF. The DNA for the CDR3 is TGTGCCAGCTCACCGGGACTAGCGGGCACAGATACGCAGTATTTT.

CDR3 nucleotide sequence: TGTGCCAGCTCACCAGGCAGCAATCAGCCCCAGCATTTT. This sequence encodes CASSPGSNQPQHF. V usage is TRBV18 and J usage is TRBJ1-5; no firm D call. The germline CDR1 and CDR2 sequences are KGHSH and LQKENI. This CDR3 is 13 amino acids long. V lost 2 bases and J 1 base, leaving 3 bases between the germline ends.

The chain is built from TRBV11-3 and TRBJ2-3; D unclear. Germline values: CDR1 SGHNT, CDR2 YENEEA. The CDR3 covers 15 residues. Trimming removed 5 bases at V and 2 bases at J, with 14 bases between. CDR3 in DNA: TGTGCCAGCAGCCCTCAGTCACCTCCCACAGATACGCAGTATTTT. This encodes CASSPQSPPTDTQYF.

V gene TRBV28 combines with J gene TRBJ2-1; D perhaps matches TRBD2 (5 bases). This CDR3 contains 14 residues. Trimming stripped 4 bases from V and 4 bases from J, with 11 bases between. Germline CDR1 and CDR2: MDHEN and SYDVKM. CDR3 sequence (DNA): TGTGCCAGCAGTTCCTCTAGCACTTACAATGAGCAGTTCTTC. Residues: CASSSSSTYNEQFF. The variable domain in full, completed from reference TRBV28 and TRBJ2-1, reads DVKVTQSSRYLVKRTGEKVFLECVQDMDHENMFWYRQDPGLGLRLIYFSYDVKMKEKGDIPEGYSVSREKKERFSLILESASTNQTSMYLCASSSSSTYNEQFFGPGTRLTVL.

The chain carries TRBV7-3 and TRBJ1-1; D perhaps matches TRBD1 (5 bases). Trimming took off 5 bases at V and 1 base at J, with 8 bases between the two ends. Germline lookup yields CDR1 SGHTA and CDR2 FQGTGA. The CDR3 sequence is 13 residues long. CDR3 sequence: CASSRQRNTEAFF. Written as DNA, the CDR3 is TGTGCCAGCAGCCGACAGAGGAACACTGAAGCTTTCTTT.

This chain uses TRBV7-2 with TRBJ1-3; D not certain. Germline V gene lookup returns CDR1 SGHTA and CDR2 FQGNSA. The CDR3 runs 16 residues. V was pared by 3 bases and J by 4 bases, with 16 bases between. As DNA, the CDR3 is TGTGCCAGCAGCTTTTGGGCGGGAAGATCAGGAAACACCATATATTTT. Translated: CASSFWAGRSGNTIYF. Looking up the rest from reference TRBV7-2 and TRBJ1-3 gives the full variable domain: GAGVSQSPSNKVTEKGKDVELRCDPISGHTALYWYRQSLGQGLEFLIYFQGNSAPDKSGLPSDRFSAERTGGSVSTLTIQRTQQEDSAVYLCASSFWAGRSGNTIYFGEGSWLTVV.

CDR3 in amino acids: CASSFPWRFVRIIWTPLHF. The CDR3 DNA reads as TGTGCCAGCAGCTTCCCTTGGAGGTTCGTACGTATAATCTGGACACCCCTCCACTTT. The chain combines TRBV7-3 with TRBJ1-6; D ambiguous. Trimming stripped 3 bases from V and 11 bases from J, with 29 bases between. Germline V gives CDR1 SGHTA, CDR2 FQGTGA. CDR3 size: 19 residues.

The CDR3 sequence: CASSQAGTGAYNEQFF. CDR3 in DNA: TGTGCCAGCAGCCAAGCAGGGACAGGAGCCTACAATGAGCAGTTCTTC. This chain joins TRBV14 and TRBJ2-1; 8 bases agree with TRBD1. Germline lookup yields CDR1 SGHDN and CDR2 FVKESK. The CDR3 spans 16 residues. Trimming cost V 1 base and J 2 bases; bases outside gene matches: 4.

The chain couples TRBV11-2 to TRBJ1-5; D ambiguous. CDR1 SGHAT and CDR2 FQNNGV come from the germline V gene. V lost 5 bases and J 4 bases, leaving 9 bases between the germline ends. The CDR3 is 13 residues long. In nucleotides, the CDR3 is TGTGCCAGCAGCGTAGGGAGGAATCAGCCCCAGCATTTT. Its translation: CASSVGRNQPQHF.

The CDR3 sequence is CASSASLYYTPNSYEQYF. The CDR3 nucleotides read TGTGCCAGCAGCGCTAGCTTATATTATACTCCAAACTCCTACGAGCAGTACTTC. The V and J genes are TRBV7-9 and TRBJ2-7, with D maybe TRBD2 (5 bases). With 5 bases removed from V and 0 bases from J, the gap between germline ends came to 23 bases. The CDR3 runs to 18 residues. Germline CDR1 SEHNR, CDR2 FQNEAQ (reference sequence).